The 19 T cell receptor beta chains listed next were all sequenced from one sample in a study of T cell responses to AZD1222 COVID-19 vaccine. Generated by immunoSEQ multiplex PCR, the TCRdb table keeps only in-frame clones and is missing some. The table records 110,000 or so clones, approximately 92% of them present only once. Sequences were derived from peripheral blood, sampled 28 days after the second dose of the MenACWY control vaccine. The source of these receptors is an adult who received the MenACWY meningococcal vaccine as a control.

V is TRBV6-6 and J is TRBJ1-6; the D is unclear. Germline assignment: CDR1 MNHNY and CDR2 SVGAGI (reference sequence). Trimming removed 6 bases at V and 8 bases at J, with 8 bases between. The CDR3 runs to 12 residues. The CDR3 is CASRNGDSPLHF. CDR3 nucleotide sequence: TGTGCCAGCAGGAACGGGGATTCACCCCTCCACTTT.

This clone was counted a single time. The V and J genes are TRBV9 and TRBJ2-1, with TRBD1 matching over 9 bases. The CDR3 has 16 amino acids. CDR1 and CDR2 from the germline V gene are SGDLS and YYNGEE. The V segment lost 3 bases and the J segment 8 bases; nucleotides outside the gene matches: 12. CDR3 in DNA: TGTGCCAGCAGCGGGGCCGGGACAGGGTATAGAGATGAGCAGTTCTTC. It translates to CASSGAGTGYRDEQFF.

The chain joins TRBV5-8 to TRBJ2-3, with 9 bases that match TRBD1. The germline gives CDR1 SGHTS, CDR2 YDEGEE. The J segment lost 1 base and the V segment lost 0 bases, leaving 0 bases of the junction unmatched. This CDR3 comprises 15 residues. The CDR3 spells CASSLGTGGTDTQYF. CDR3 bases: TGTGCCAGCAGCTTGGGGACAGGGGGCACAGATACGCAGTATTTT.

Remarks on this clone: At the DNA level, this CDR3 is encoded by other sequences in the same sample as well. The chain joins TRBV7-9 to TRBJ1-4; D gene uncertain. CDR3 length: 12 residues. Per germline, CDR1 SEHNR and CDR2 FQNEAQ (reference sequence). V was pared by 5 bases and J by 5 bases, with 6 bases between. CDR3 DNA: TGTGCCAGCAGCCCGCCGAATGAAAAACTGTTTTTT. It is translated as CASSPPNEKLFF.

The chain has TRBV7-6 and TRBJ2-7; D not certain. Trimming removed 2 bases from V and 3 bases from J, with 5 bases in between. The length of the CDR3 is 12 residues. The germline gives CDR1 SGHVS, CDR2 FNYEAQ. CDR3 coding DNA: TGTGCCAGCAGCTTAAACAGCTACGAGCAGTACTTC. Translation gives CASSLNSYEQYF.

The rearrangement joins TRBV28 to TRBJ2-1; D may be TRBD2 (7 bases). CDR1 and CDR2 from the germline V gene are MDHEN and SYDVKM. Trimming stripped 4 bases from V and 8 bases from J, with 15 bases between. This CDR3 spans 14 amino acids. The CDR3 nucleotides read TGTGCCAGCAGTTCTTCCAGGGGAGGGTATGAGCAGTTCTTC. This translates into CASSSSRGGYEQFF.

The chain recombines TRBV28 with TRBJ1-4, with a possible D match to TRBD1 (5 bases). The V end lost 3 bases, the J end lost 7 bases, and 12 bases lay between the germline ends. Germline loops: CDR1 MDHEN, CDR2 SYDVKM. The CDR3 length is 14 residues. Here the CDR3 DNA reads TGTGCCAGCAGTTTGCAGGGAGTAGGTGAAAAACTGTTTTTT. This encodes CASSLQGVGEKLFF.

To note about this clone: One end of the junction varies from germline; a read error may be responsible. The chain recombines TRBV7-2 with TRBJ2-7, with 9 bases identical to TRBD2. The CDR3 runs 15 residues. Per germline, CDR1 SGHTA and CDR2 FQGNSA. In DNA form, the CDR3 reads TGTGCCAGCAGCTTAGGGGGGACTAGCTCCCACGAGCAGTACTTC. The encoded protein is CASSLGGTSSHEQYF.

This clone was counted a single time. This chain links TRBV24-1 with TRBJ2-1; TRBD2 matches at 8 bases. CDR3 size: 14 residues. From germline, CDR1 is KGHDR and CDR2 SFDVKD. The J segment lost 4 bases and the V segment lost 8 bases, leaving 6 bases of the junction unmatched. CDR3: CATNGGGSYNEQFF. Here the CDR3 DNA reads TGTGCCACCAATGGCGGGGGGTCATACAATGAGCAGTTCTTC.

The chain combines TRBV6-1 with TRBJ1-2; tentative D call: TRBD1 (5 bases). Trimming pared 3 bases from V and 10 bases from J, leaving 12 bases between. Germline V lookup: CDR1 MNHNS, CDR2 SASEGT. There are 12 residues in the CDR3. The CDR3 region has the DNA TGTGCCAGCAGTGATCCAGGGACGATCTACACCTTC. Protein product: CASSDPGTIYTF.

The chain links TRBV19 to TRBJ1-4; no definite D call. Germline loops: CDR1 LNHDA, CDR2 SQIVND (reference sequence). V was clipped by 6 bases and J by 7 bases, with 6 bases between them. The CDR3 sequence is 11 residues long. CDR3 amino acids: CASRQSEKLFF. The CDR3 DNA is TGTGCCAGTAGGCAAAGTGAAAAACTGTTTTTT.

The chain carries TRBV24-1 and TRBJ2-5, with D tentatively TRBD1 or TRBD2 (7 bases each). The CDR3 runs to 15 residues. Germline values: CDR1 KGHDR, CDR2 SFDVKD. V lost 7 bases and J 4 bases, leaving 18 bases between the germline ends. CDR3 in DNA: TGTGCCACCAGGCCAGGGGGGGGACGAGGAGAGACCCAGTACTTC. It is translated as CATRPGGGRGETQYF.

The chain carries TRBV27 and TRBJ1-1, with D maybe TRBD1 (5 bases). Germline V gene sequence: CDR1 MNHEY, CDR2 SMNVEV (reference sequence). Trimming shortened V by 10 bases and J by 4 bases, and 13 bases separated the two germline ends. This CDR3 has 12 residues. In DNA form, the CDR3 reads TGTGCCACTCAAGGGGTTGCCACTGAAGCTTTCTTT. Protein: CATQGVATEAFF.

The chain uses TRBV7-9 and TRBJ2-2; TRBD1 might be the D (5 bases). CDR3 length equals 15 residues. Germline V gene data show CDR1 as SEHNR and CDR2 as FQNEAQ (reference sequence). V lost 0 bases and J 4 bases, leaving 9 bases between the germline ends. The CDR3 sequence is CASSLARQGTGELFF. The CDR3 nucleotides are TGTGCCAGCAGCTTAGCGCGTCAGGGCACCGGGGAGCTGTTTTTT.

The DNA for the CDR3 is TGTGCCAGCAGTTCTGGCGGAATCATGGTCGGTCTCTATGGCTACACCTTC. It codes for CASSSGGIMVGLYGYTF. The chain couples TRBV6-9 to TRBJ1-2; D call uncertain. Trimming took 4 bases from V and 4 from J, leaving 22 bases between them. The CDR3 is made up of 17 amino acids. Germline loops: CDR1 MNHGY, CDR2 SVAAGI.

This chain links TRBV2 with TRBJ2-5; D is possibly TRBD2 (6 bases). The CDR3 runs 17 residues. The V and J ends lost 6 bases and 5 bases respectively, with 25 bases between them. The germline gives CDR1 SNHLY, CDR2 FYNNEI. This CDR3 is CASSRAIRDSRIETQYF. The CDR3 DNA sequence: TGTGCCAGCAGCCGGGCGATTCGGGACTCCAGGATTGAGACCCAGTACTTC.

The chain joins TRBV28 to TRBJ1-5; perhaps TRBD1 as D (6 bases). Germline V gene sequence: CDR1 MDHEN, CDR2 SYDVKM. V was cut by 2 bases and J by 7 bases, with 27 bases left in between. The CDR3 consists of 19 residues. The CDR3 region has the DNA TGTGCCAGCAGTTTACCTTGGCCTAACAGGGCCCTAAGTACCCAGCCCCAGCATTTT. Its protein product is CASSLPWPNRALSTQPQHF. Drawing the rest from reference TRBV28 and TRBJ1-5, the complete variable domain is DVKVTQSSRYLVKRTGEKVFLECVQDMDHENMFWYRQDPGLGLRLIYFSYDVKMKEKGDIPEGYSVSREKKERFSLILESASTNQTSMYLCASSLPWPNRALSTQPQHFGDGTRLSIL.

In this sample, this clone turned up once. This rearrangement joins TRBV7-6 to TRBJ2-2; TRBD2 matches at 12 bases. This CDR3 has 16 residues. V was pared by 2 bases and J by 4 bases, with 2 bases of the junction left unmatched. Germline V lookup: CDR1 SGHVS, CDR2 FNYEAQ. Here the CDR3 reads CASSLRLAGATGELFF. For the CDR3, the DNA is TGTGCCAGCAGCTTAAGACTAGCGGGGGCCACCGGGGAGCTGTTTTTT.

The rearrangement links TRBV4-2 to TRBJ2-1, with D unresolved. The CDR3 is 19 amino acids. CDR1 and CDR2 (germline): LGHNA, YNFKEQ. Trimming removed 0 bases at V and 0 bases at J, with 18 bases between. Here the CDR3 reads CASSQEGSVELGSYNEQFF. CDR3 in DNA: TGTGCCAGCAGCCAAGAGGGCAGCGTGGAGCTTGGCTCCTACAATGAGCAGTTCTTC.